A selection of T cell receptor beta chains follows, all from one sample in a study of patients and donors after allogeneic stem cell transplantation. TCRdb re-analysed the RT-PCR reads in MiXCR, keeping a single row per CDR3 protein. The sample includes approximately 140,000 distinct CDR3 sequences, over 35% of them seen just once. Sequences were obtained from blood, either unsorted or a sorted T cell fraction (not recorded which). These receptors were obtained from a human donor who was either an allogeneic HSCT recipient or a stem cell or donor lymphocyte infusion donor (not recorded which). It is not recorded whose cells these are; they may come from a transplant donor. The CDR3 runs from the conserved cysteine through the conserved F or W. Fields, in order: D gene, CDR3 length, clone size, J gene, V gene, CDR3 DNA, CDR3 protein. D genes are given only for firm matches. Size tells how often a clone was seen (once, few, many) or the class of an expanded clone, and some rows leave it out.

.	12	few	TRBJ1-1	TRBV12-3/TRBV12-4	TGTGCCAGCAGCCCCCTGGGGGGGTGGACTTTCTTT	CASSPLGGWTFF
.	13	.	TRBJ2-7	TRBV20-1	TGCAGTGCTAGGGGTAGGGGAACCTACGAGCAGTACTTC	CSARGRGTYEQYF
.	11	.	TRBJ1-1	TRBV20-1	TGCGCCGGCGGGCCGAACACTGAAGCTTTCTTT	CAGGPNTEAFF
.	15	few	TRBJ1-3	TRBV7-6	TGTGCCAGCAGCTTAGGGCAGCAATCTGGAAACACCATATATTTT	CASSLGQQSGNTIYF
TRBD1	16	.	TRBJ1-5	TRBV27	TGTGCCAGCAGTTCATACGCGGGACAGGGGGCTCAGCCCCAGCATTTT	CASSSYAGQGAQPQHF
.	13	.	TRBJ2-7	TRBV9	TGTGCCAGCAGCGTAGGAACCACCCACGAGCAGTACTTC	CASSVGTTHEQYF
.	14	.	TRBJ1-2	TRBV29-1	TGCAGCGTTGAGCGGGGGGGGATCGGCTATGGCTACACCTTC	CSVERGGIGYGYTF
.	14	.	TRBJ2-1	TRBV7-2	TGTGCCAGCAGCGCCGGGACACCATACAATGAGCAGTTCTTC	CASSAGTPYNEQFF
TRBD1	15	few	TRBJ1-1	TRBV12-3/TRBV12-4	TGTGCCACCGCAGGGGGCCTTCGAGGGAACACTGAAGCTTTCTTT	CATAGGLRGNTEAFF
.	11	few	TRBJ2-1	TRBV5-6	TGTGCCAGCAGCGAAGCAGAGGAGCAGTTCTTC	CASSEAEEQFF
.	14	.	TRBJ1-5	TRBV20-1	TGCAGTGCTCCCCACCGGGGCAGCAATCAGCCCCAGCATTTT	CSAPHRGSNQPQHF
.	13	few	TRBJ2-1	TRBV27	TGTGCCAGCAGTTTGGAAAGAAACAATGAGCAGTTCTTC	CASSLERNNEQFF
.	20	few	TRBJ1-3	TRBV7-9	TGTGCCAGCAGCTTCCTTGATGGACAGCATTTCCACAGCTCTGGAAACACCATATATTTT	CASSFLDGQHFHSSGNTIYF
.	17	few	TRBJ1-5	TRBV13	TGTGCCAGCAGCCAAGGAGGTGGAGGGGGGAGCAATCAGCCCCAGCATTTT	CASSQGGGGGSNQPQHF
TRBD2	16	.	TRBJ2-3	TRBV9	TGTGCCAGCAGCGCTTCTAGCGGGGGGGCCCCAGATACGCAGTATTTT	CASSASSGGAPDTQYF
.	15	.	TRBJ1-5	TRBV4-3	TGCGCCAGCAGCCAAGATTCGGAGGGATTCCAGCCCCAGCATTTT	CASSQDSEGFQPQHF
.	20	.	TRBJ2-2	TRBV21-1	TGTGCCAGCAGCACCGTGGGAGCGGGGGTCCGAAATCTTAACACCGGGGAGCTGTTTTTT	CASSTVGAGVRNLNTGELFF
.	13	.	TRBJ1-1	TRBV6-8	TGTGCCAACCGGCGGGGGGGTTGCACTGAAGCTTTCTTT	CANRRGGCTEAFF
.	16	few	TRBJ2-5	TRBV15	TGTGCCACCAGCAGCCGAGTGACCTTGGGGCCAGAGACCCAGTACTTC	CATSSRVTLGPETQYF
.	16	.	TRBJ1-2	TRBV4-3	TGCGCCAGCAGCCAAGATCTTAACTGGGGCGGACAAGAGCGCACCTTC	CASSQDLNWGGQERTF
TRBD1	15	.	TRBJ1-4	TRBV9	TGTGCCAGCAGCGTAGGGACAGGGAATAATGAAAAACTGTTTTTT	CASSVGTGNNEKLFF
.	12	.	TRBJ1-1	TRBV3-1	TGTGCCAGCAGCCAAGAGGGTACTGAAGCTTTCTTT	CASSQEGTEAFF
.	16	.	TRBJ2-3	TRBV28	TGTGTCAGCAGTTTAGGGGGTAGCGCCGGAGTAGGTACGCAGTATTTT	CVSSLGGSAGVGTQYF
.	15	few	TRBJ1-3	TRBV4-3	TGCGCCAGCAGCCAAGGGGCAGCCTGGGGAAACACCATATATTTT	CASSQGAAWGNTIYF
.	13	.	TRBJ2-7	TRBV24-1	TGTGCCACCAGTGACGACATCGGCTACGAGCAGTACTTC	CATSDDIGYEQYF
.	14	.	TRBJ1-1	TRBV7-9	TGTGCCAGCAGTTCCTATACTCGTCGGACTGAAGCTTTCTTT	CASSSYTRRTEAFF
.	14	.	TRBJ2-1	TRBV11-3	TGTGCCAGCAGCTTGCAGGGGAGGGTCAATGAGCAGTTCTTC	CASSLQGRVNEQFF
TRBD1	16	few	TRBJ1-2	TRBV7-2	TGTGCCAGCAGCTTAGTGGTCCAGGGGACAGTTCATGGCTACACCTTC	CASSLVVQGTVHGYTF
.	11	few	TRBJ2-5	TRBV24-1	TGTGCCACCAGTAACAGGGAGACCCAGTACTTC	CATSNRETQYF
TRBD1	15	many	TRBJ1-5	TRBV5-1	TGCGCCAGCAGCTTGACAGGGGGTGGCAATCAGCCCCAGCATTTT	CASSLTGGGNQPQHF
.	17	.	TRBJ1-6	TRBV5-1	TGCGCCAGCAGCTTGGCCGAAGGGGGAACAGGAAATTCACCCCTCCACTTT	CASSLAEGGTGNSPLHF
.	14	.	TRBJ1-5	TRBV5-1	TGCGCCAGCAGCCCCGACAGGATCGGGCAGCCCCAGCATTTT	CASSPDRIGQPQHF
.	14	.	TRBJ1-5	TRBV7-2	TGTGCCAGCAGCTTAGGGGATGCCAGGCAGCCCCAGCATTTT	CASSLGDARQPQHF
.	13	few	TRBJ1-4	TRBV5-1	TGCGCCAGCAGCTTACCAACTAATGAAAAACTGTTTTTT	CASSLPTNEKLFF
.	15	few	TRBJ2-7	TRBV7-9	TGTGCCAGCAGCTTAGCGGGCCAAGGGAACTACGAGCAGTACTTC	CASSLAGQGNYEQYF
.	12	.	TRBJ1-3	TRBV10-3	TGTGCCATCAGTGCTCAGGGAAACACCATATATTTT	CAISAQGNTIYF
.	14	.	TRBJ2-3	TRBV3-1	TGTGCCAGCACCCAAGAAGGGTCCCACGATACGCAGTATTTT	CASTQEGSHDTQYF
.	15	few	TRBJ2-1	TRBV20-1	TGCAGTGCTAGACTTGCGGGACAGAGGTACAATGAGCAGTTCTTC	CSARLAGQRYNEQFF
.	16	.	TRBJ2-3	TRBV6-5	TGTGCCAGCAGGCTTAAAGGCGGGGAGAACACAGATACGCAGTATTTT	CASRLKGGENTDTQYF
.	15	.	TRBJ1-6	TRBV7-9	TGTGCCAGCAGCTTAAACCAAGGGGAGAATTCACCCCTCCACTTT	CASSLNQGENSPLHF